The 29 T cell receptor beta chains given below trace back to one sample, sequenced in a study of molecular identifiers for immune sequencing clone quantification. TCRdb re-analysed the PCR reads in MiXCR, keeping a single row per CDR3 protein. The data hold about 500,000 distinct CDR3 sequences, with 25% observed a single time. Sequencing input: naive CD8+ T cells from blood, with Jurkat cell RNA spiked in. Subset meaning: FACS-sorted CD8+CD4-CCR7+CD45RA+ naive T cells. Receptors were obtained from a human donor in good health. Some libraries in this study had Jurkat cell RNA spiked in.

V and J are TRBV6-6 and TRBJ2-3, with D perhaps matching TRBD2 (6 bases). This CDR3 is 17 amino acids long. V was cut by 5 bases and J by 0 bases, with 18 bases left in between. The germline V gene encodes CDR1 MNHNY and CDR2 SVGAGI (reference sequence). Written as DNA, the CDR3 is TGTGCCAGCAGTCACCCCCCGGGGGTGGGAAGCACAGATACGCAGTATTTT. Translated: CASSHPPGVGSTDTQYF.

This clonotype was counted between two and nine times. This chain uses TRBV4-1 with TRBJ1-4; D is unresolved. V lost 0 bases and J 8 bases, leaving 13 bases between the germline ends. This CDR3 contains 15 residues. CDR1 and CDR2 (germline): MGHRA, YSYEKL. The CDR3 here is CASSQEEGSGEKLFF. CDR3 coding DNA: TGCGCCAGCAGCCAAGAGGAGGGTTCAGGAGAAAAACTGTTTTTT.

This clonotype was recorded at least ten times. This chain joins TRBV14 and TRBJ1-1; weak D call: TRBD1 (5 bases). CDR1 is SGHDN, CDR2 FVKESK, per germline. V dropped 4 bases and J dropped 0 bases, with 18 bases sitting between them. This CDR3 has 17 amino acids. The CDR3 protein is CASSLGGPQSVNTEAFF. CDR3 in DNA: TGTGCCAGCAGCCTGGGGGGTCCCCAGTCGGTGAACACTGAAGCTTTCTTT.

The chain combines TRBV4-3 with TRBJ2-7; the D gene is possibly TRBD2 (7 bases). CDR1 is LGHNA, CDR2 YSLEER, per germline. Trimming shortened V by 1 base and J by 1 base, and 14 bases separated the two germline ends. This CDR3 comprises 16 residues. The CDR3 DNA follows: TGCGCCAGCAGCCAAGGATCAAGGGGGGGATCCTACGAGCAGTACTTC. Amino acid sequence: CASSQGSRGGSYEQYF.

The chain carries TRBV5-1 and TRBJ2-5; D not resolved. Germline CDR1 and CDR2: SGHRS and YFSETQ. This CDR3 spans 15 amino acids. Between the trimmed V and J ends, which lost 3 bases and 4 bases, there was a span of 16 bases. This CDR3 reads CASSSGHTTSETQYF. DNA for the CDR3: TGCGCCAGCAGCTCCGGGCACACAACGTCAGAGACCCAGTACTTC.

This clonotype occurred a few times. The chain couples TRBV3-1 to TRBJ1-5; D call uncertain. Germline CDR1 and CDR2: LGHDT and YNNKEL (reference sequence). Trimming took 1 base from V and 2 from J, leaving 12 bases between them. This CDR3 has 16 amino acids. CDR3 protein: CASSQAKESGNQPQHF. The CDR3 DNA is TGTGCCAGCAGCCAAGCGAAAGAGTCAGGCAATCAGCCCCAGCATTTT.

Comment on this clonotype: One base separates it from a far larger clone, so it is likely a read error. The chain links TRBV7-9 to TRBJ2-7; no firm D call. V shed 3 bases and J shed 5 bases, with 5 bases lying between them. The CDR3 covers 11 residues. Germline V gives CDR1 SEHNR, CDR2 FQNEAQ (reference sequence). The CDR3 sequence: CASSFGNEQYF. DNA for the CDR3: TGTGCCAGCAGCTTTGGGAACGAGCAGTACTTC.

This clonotype occurred once. A single base separates this from a much larger clone, so it may be a read error. V is TRBV20-1 and J is TRBJ1-1; weak D call: TRBD1 (5 bases). The germline gives CDR1 DFQATT, CDR2 SNEGSKA (reference sequence). Trimming left V 6 bases short and J 7 bases short, with 24 bases between. This CDR3 has 15 residues. CDR3 loop: CSAPGAVGGGVEAFF. Here the CDR3 DNA reads TGCAGTGCCCCGGGTGCCGTCGGGGGGGGAGTTGAAGCTTTCTTT.

In its sample, this clonotype was seen a few times. The J gene is TRBJ2-4, the V gene TRBV11-3, with unresolved D. V lost 0 bases and J 0 bases, leaving 9 bases between the germline ends. The CDR3 length is 16 residues. CDR1 is SGHNT and CDR2 is YENEEA in the germline V gene. CDR3 sequence: CASSLDKLQAKNIQYF. The CDR3, as DNA: TGTGCCAGCAGCTTAGATAAACTGCAAGCCAAAAACATTCAGTACTTC. Using reference TRBV11-3 and TRBJ2-4 for the parts outside the CDR3, the full variable domain is EAGVVQSPRYKIIEKKQPVAFWCNPISGHNTLYWYLQNLGQGPELLIRYENEEAVDDSQLPKDRFSAERLKGVDSTLKIQPAELGDSAVYLCASSLDKLQAKNIQYFGAGTRLSVL.

Of note for this clonotype: A single base separates this from a much larger clone, so it may be a read error. The CDR3 protein is CASRPTTPNTEAFF. CDR3 coding DNA: TGTGCCAGCAGGCCGACGACACCGAACACTGAAGCTTTCTTT. The V call is TRBV7-9, the J call TRBJ1-1, with unresolved D. V was cut by 6 bases and J by 1 base, with 12 bases left in between. The CDR3 sequence is 14 residues long. Germline V gene sequence: CDR1 SEHNR, CDR2 FQNEAQ (reference sequence).

This clonotype was seen many times. The rearrangement joins TRBV5-1 to TRBJ2-7; no definite D call. Trimming removed 0 bases at V and 0 bases at J, with 7 bases between. Germline assignment: CDR1 SGHRS and CDR2 YFSETQ. The CDR3 is 14 residues long. The CDR3 nucleotides are TGCGCCAGCAGCTTGGGTCCGGACTCCTACGAGCAGTACTTC. It encodes CASSLGPDSYEQYF. Supplemented by reference TRBV5-1 and TRBJ2-7, the full variable domain reads KAGVTQTPRYLIKTRGQQVTLSCSPISGHRSVSWYQQTPGQGLQFLFEYFSETQRNKGNFPGRFSGRQFSNSRSEMNVSTLELGDSALYLCASSLGPDSYEQYFGPGTRLTVT.

There are many counts of this clonotype. The rearrangement links TRBV25-1 to TRBJ1-1; TRBD1 is a possible D gene (5 bases). The V end lost 3 bases, the J end lost 5 bases, and 16 bases lay between the germline ends. This CDR3 has 15 residues. CDR1 and CDR2 from the germline V gene are MGHDK and SYGVNS. In DNA, the CDR3 is TGTGCCAGCAGTGAGATCCTGGGACGACGGACTGAAGCTTTCTTT. It is translated as CASSEILGRRTEAFF.

With regard to this clonotype: Compared with germline, one end of the junction differs, possibly owing to a read error. In nucleotides, the CDR3 is TGTGCCAGCAGCTTGGTAGGGATGGGCAATCGGCCCCAGCATTTT. It yields the protein CASSLVGMGNRPQHF. J is TRBJ1-5 and V is TRBV5-3; no reliable D call. TRBV5-3 is placed among ORFs of uncertain function. The CDR3 sequence is 15 residues long.

This clonotype was picked up a small number of times. This chain uses TRBV6-2 or TRBV6-3 with TRBJ2-3; 9 nucleotides agree with TRBD1. Losses at the gene ends were 6 bases for V and 3 bases for J; bases not matched to a gene: 13. The V gene's germline CDR1 is MNHEY and CDR2 SVGEGT. CDR3 length equals 17 residues. CDR3 sequence: CASSQPSGTGRTDTQYF. The DNA for the CDR3 is TGTGCCAGCAGCCAACCCTCCGGGACAGGGAGGACAGATACGCAGTATTTT.

This chain uses TRBV30 with TRBJ1-2; a possible D gene is TRBD1 (6 bases). Trimming stripped 5 bases from V and 3 bases from J, with 19 bases between. Germline values: CDR1 GTSNPN, CDR2 SVGIG (reference sequence). The CDR3 totals 15 residues. CDR3 amino acids: CAWRTPSGGDYGYTF. CDR3 sequence (DNA): TGTGCCTGGCGCACCCCCAGCGGGGGCGACTATGGCTACACCTTC.

The V call is TRBV7-9, the J call TRBJ2-7; TRBD1 matches at 7 bases. This CDR3 comprises 15 residues. Germline values: CDR1 SEHNR, CDR2 FQNEAQ (reference sequence). J gave up 3 bases and V 4 bases, and 9 bases lay outside the gene matches. In DNA, the CDR3 is TGTGCCAGCAGCTCCGCAGGGGGAACCAACTACGAGCAGTACTTC. This encodes CASSSAGGTNYEQYF.

This clonotype was detected many times. The DNA of the CDR3 is TGTGCCAGCAGCCCCCCCACGGGACAGGAAGCCTACGAGCAGTACTTC. This codes for CASSPPTGQEAYEQYF. V gene TRBV6-2 or TRBV6-3 combines with J gene TRBJ2-7; 8 bases match TRBD1. V dropped 6 bases and J dropped 2; count of bases not matched to a gene: 12. Per germline, CDR1 MNHEY and CDR2 SVGEGT. The CDR3 covers 16 residues.

This clonotype has a handful of counts. V gene TRBV30 combines with J gene TRBJ2-1, with 10 nucleotides matching TRBD2. Germline CDR1 reads GTSNPN; CDR2 reads SVGIG (reference sequence). This CDR3 is 13 amino acids long. J was trimmed by 6 bases and V by 3 bases; bases with no gene match: 2. CDR3: CAWRLAGTNEQFF. The CDR3, as DNA: TGTGCCTGGAGACTAGCGGGAACCAATGAGCAGTTCTTC.

The gene calls are TRBV12-3 or TRBV12-4 and TRBJ1-5; the D is unclear. Trimming removed 4 bases from V and 0 bases from J, with 10 bases in between. The CDR3 is made up of 15 amino acids. The CDR3, as DNA: TGTGCCAGCAGTTACAGCGATTATAGCAATCAGCCCCAGCATTTT. Translation gives CASSYSDYSNQPQHF.

Ten or more counts support this clonotype. This chain uses TRBV29-1 with TRBJ2-2; tentatively, D is TRBD2 (6 bases). Per the germline V gene, CDR1 is SQVTM and CDR2 is ANQGSEA. The CDR3 length is 15 residues. Trimming removed 7 bases from V and 2 bases from J, with 17 bases in between. CDR3 DNA sequence: TGCAGCGCCATTCCCGGGACTGCAAACACCGGGGAGCTGTTTTTT. It yields the protein CSAIPGTANTGELFF.

On this clonotype itself: This clone may be a read error of a much larger clone one base away. J is TRBJ2-3 and V is TRBV20-1; D is possibly TRBD2 (7 bases). Germline V lookup: CDR1 DFQATT, CDR2 SNEGSKA (reference sequence). This CDR3 is 18 amino acids long. The CDR3 loop reads CRGQGRNRLAQGTDTQYF. CDR3 nucleotides: TGCAGGGGACAAGGTAGAAATCGACTAGCCCAGGGCACAGATACGCAGTATTTT.

The gene calls are TRBV11-2 and TRBJ2-3; D call uncertain. V shed 6 bases and J shed 4 bases, with 5 bases lying between them. This CDR3 is built from 11 residues. Germline V gene lookup returns CDR1 SGHAT and CDR2 FQNNGV. The CDR3 loop is CASRTSDTQYF. CDR3 coding DNA: TGTGCCAGCAGAACCTCAGATACGCAGTATTTT.

The CDR3 bases are TGTGCCAGCAGCTTAGCTGAGAACAGGGGACTCACTGAAGCTTTCTTT. It yields the protein CASSLAENRGLTEAFF. The chain links TRBV7-9 to TRBJ1-1; 7 bases match TRBD1. The CDR3 runs 16 residues. The germline gives CDR1 SEHNR, CDR2 FQNEAQ (reference sequence). With 0 bases clipped from V and 4 bases from J, the junction kept 8 bases outside the gene matches.

This clonotype occurred a few times. The chain has TRBV15 and TRBJ2-2; D unresolved. The germline V and J ends were trimmed by 0 bases and 4 bases, with 15 bases remaining between them. The CDR3 covers 17 residues. CDR1 is LNHNV, CDR2 YYDKDF, per germline (reference sequence). CDR3 nucleotides: TGTGCCACCAGCAGAGATCCGCAGGTCCTTCTCACCGGGGAGCTGTTTTTT. This encodes CATSRDPQVLLTGELFF.

This chain connects TRBV9 to TRBJ1-1, with D tentatively TRBD1 (5 bases). The V end was cut by 1 base, the J end by 4 bases, with 11 bases between. Germline V CDR1 and CDR2: SGDLS, YYNGEE. The CDR3 length is 14 residues. CDR3 in amino acids: CASSVMGGGTEAFF. In nucleotides, the CDR3 is TGTGCCAGCAGCGTAATGGGGGGAGGCACTGAAGCTTTCTTT.

This clonotype was seen more than once but under ten times. V is TRBV12-3 or TRBV12-4 and J is TRBJ2-5; maybe TRBD1 (6 bases). Between the trimmed V and J ends, which lost 5 bases and 5 bases, there was a span of 15 bases. The CDR3 sequence is 14 residues long. In DNA, the CDR3 is TGTGCCAGCAGTATACTGGGGGCACGGGAGACCCAGTACTTC. Amino acids: CASSILGARETQYF.

The chain is built from TRBV5-1 and TRBJ2-5; no reliable D call. Germline CDR1 and CDR2: SGHRS and YFSETQ. Trimming took 4 bases from V and 4 from J, leaving 11 bases between them. This CDR3 comprises 13 residues. The CDR3 loop is CASSPGYRETQYF. The CDR3 coding sequence is TGCGCCAGCAGCCCTGGGTACCGAGAGACCCAGTACTTC.

In its sample, this clonotype was seen many times. The J gene is TRBJ2-1, the V gene TRBV29-1; 10 bases are shared with TRBD2. The CDR3 has 16 residues. Per germline, CDR1 SQVTM and CDR2 ANQGSEA. V shed 4 bases, J shed 6 bases, and the junction held 12 bases outside the gene matches. CDR3 DNA: TGCAGCGTTGCCGGGACTAGCGCCATCCCGGGCAATGAGCAGTTCTTC. The encoded protein is CSVAGTSAIPGNEQFF.

This clonotype was seen a handful of times. The chain carries TRBV27 and TRBJ2-7; D remains unclear. In germline, CDR1 is MNHEY, CDR2 SMNVEV (reference sequence). The CDR3 contains 13 residues. V was cut by 0 bases and J by 3 bases, with 6 bases left in between. The CDR3 is CASSLSPYYEQYF. In DNA form, the CDR3 reads TGTGCCAGCAGTTTATCACCATACTACGAGCAGTACTTC.